This entry concerns a single TCR beta chain. The sample comes from a study of blood T cell repertoires in COVID-19. In the study overall: Specimens from acute and convalescent COVID-19 originated in the United States, Italy and Spain. T cells, B-cell-depleted T cells, or PBMCs provided the cDNA or gDNA that served as material.

Germline assignment: CDR1 SEHNR and CDR2 FQNEAQ (reference sequence). With 5 bases removed from V and 7 bases from J, the gap between germline ends came to 11 bases. The CDR3 consists of 12 residues. Patients at the Seattle site were enrolled during active infection and followed longitudinally. The table came from immunoSEQ multiplex PCR; TCRdb's copy has only in-frame clones and leaves some out. Among approximately 250,000 clones, 80% to 95% were seen once, and the ten largest hold roughly 0.79%. The sequence was collected from a man younger than 45 with COVID-19, enrolled during active disease. This chain links TRBV7-9 with TRBJ2-5; D unclear. Sequencing was carried out using peripheral blood. The CDR3 sequence is CASSPVPGTQYF. CDR3 sequence (DNA): TGTGCCAGCAGCCCCGTTCCAGGGACCCAGTACTTC. Complete variable domain (other parts from reference TRBV7-9 and TRBJ2-5): DTGVSQNPRHKITKRGQNVTFRCDPISEHNRLYWYRQTLGQGPEFLTYFQNEAQLEKSRLLSDRFSAERPKGSFSTLEIQRTEQGDSAMYLCASSPVPGTQYFGPGTRLLVL.